This T cell receptor beta chain was sequenced for a study of T cell responses to AZD1222 COVID-19 vaccine. General study results and limits: Just 6 or 7 AZD1222 recipients were seropositive at baseline.

A note on this clone: The antigen is undetermined.

Libraries were prepared by immunoSEQ multiplex PCR; TCRdb keeps only in-frame clonotypes and omits some of them. Altogether 100,000 to 150,000 clones are present, around 89% being singletons, with the ten largest covering around 10%. The CDR3 totals 14 residues. Trimming at V came to 0 bases and at J to 4 bases, leaving 1 base not matched to a gene. Germline V lookup: CDR1 LNHNV, CDR2 YYDKDF (reference sequence). This sample comprised peripheral blood, obtained on day 0 of MenACWY control vaccination. This receptor was identified in an adult in good health. The chain combines TRBV15 with TRBJ1-2; TRBD1 agrees at 8 bases. The CDR3 loop reads CATSRDTGGYGYTF. The CDR3 DNA reads TGTGCCACCAGCAGAGATACAGGGGGCTATGGCTACACCTTC.